Listed below are T cell receptor beta chains from one sample, sequenced in a study of blood T cell repertoires in COVID-19. The method was immunoSEQ multiplex PCR; TCRdb's version includes in-frame clones alone and lacks a portion of them. The sample gives around 200,000 clones, roughly 80% of which show up once; around 5.1% is in the top ten. Sequenced material: peripheral blood. The receptors derive from a human donor in a cohort sampled during active COVID-19. The CDR3 runs from the conserved cysteine through the conserved F or W. D genes are given only for firm matches. Some rows have no size entry. The others give once, few or many, or a class for an expanded clone.

J gene	V gene	D gene	clone size	CDR3 DNA	CDR3 protein
TRBJ1-1	TRBV27	-	few	TGTGCCAGCAGTTTACAGGGGACGATGAACACTGAAGCTTTCTTT	CASSLQGTMNTEAFF
TRBJ1-2	TRBV24-1	TRBD1	-	TGTGCCACCAGTGATAACAATCGACAGGGGAGCTATGGCTACACCTTC	CATSDNNRQGSYGYTF
TRBJ1-6	TRBV5-1	-	-	TGCGCCAGCAGCTTGGACTATTCACCCCTCCACTTT	CASSLDYSPLHF
TRBJ2-4	TRBV6-6	TRBD1	-	TGTGCCAGCCTAAGGACAGGGGCTAACATTCAGTACTTC	CASLRTGANIQYF
TRBJ2-6	TRBV7-2	TRBD2	-	TGTGCCAGCACCCTTTGGGGGGGAACTGGGGCCAACGTCCTGACTTTC	CASTLWGGTGANVLTF
TRBJ1-3	TRBV7-6	-	-	TGTGCCAGCAGCCCCTCGGCAGGGAGGGACACCATATATTTT	CASSPSAGRDTIYF
TRBJ2-7	TRBV29-1	-	-	TGCAGCGTTGAAGTCGACAGCTACGAGCAGTACTTC	CSVEVDSYEQYF
TRBJ2-7	TRBV27	TRBD1	-	TGTGCCAGCAGTTTAGACAGGGGTTACGAGCAGTACTTC	CASSLDRGYEQYF
TRBJ1-5	TRBV19	-	-	TGTGCCAGTACCTTTGGGTACCTGATGGGCCAGCCCCAGCATTTT	CASTFGYLMGQPQHF
TRBJ2-7	TRBV25-1	TRBD2	-	TGTGCCAGCAGTGAGCGGGGGGGATCCTACGAGCAGTACTTC	CASSERGGSYEQYF
TRBJ2-5	TRBV3-1/TRBV3-2	-	-	TGTGCCAGCAGCCAACTTGTAGAGACCCAGTACTTC	CASSQLVETQYF
TRBJ1-2	TRBV9	TRBD1	-	TGTGCCAGCAGCTTACGGACAGGGGGCGCGCTTAAGGGCTACACCTTC	CASSLRTGGALKGYTF
TRBJ2-1	TRBV19	TRBD1	-	TGTGCCAGCAGGGACAGGGGAAACATCTACAATGAGCAGTTCTTC	CASRDRGNIYNEQFF
TRBJ1-2	TRBV7-2	-	-	TGTGCCAGCAGCTTAGCGCATTCCTCCTGGGGCCTTAACTATGGCTACACCTTC	CASSLAHSSWGLNYGYTF
TRBJ1-2	TRBV7-2	-	once	TGTGCCAGCAGCTTAAACAGGGATAACTATGGCTACACCTTC	CASSLNRDNYGYTF
TRBJ1-2	TRBV12-3/TRBV12-4	TRBD1	-	TGTGCCAGCAGCTCGCAGGGGGCCTATGGCTACACCTTC	CASSSQGAYGYTF
TRBJ2-7	TRBV28	TRBD2	-	TGTGCCAGCAGTGCTTCCGGGACTAGCGACTACGAGCAGTACTTC	CASSASGTSDYEQYF
TRBJ2-5	TRBV2	-	-	TGTGCCAGCGGGGGGACCCCGAAGACCCAGTACTTC	CASGGTPKTQYF
TRBJ2-7	TRBV28	TRBD1	once	TGTGCCAGCAGTTGGACAGGGCCGGGGGAGCAGTACTTC	CASSWTGPGEQYF
TRBJ2-2	TRBV6-4	-	-	TGTGCCAGCAGTGTCCAGGGGGGCGTCGGGGAGCTGTTTTTT	CASSVQGGVGELFF
TRBJ2-7	TRBV18	-	-	TGTGCCAGCTCATCGAGGCTCAGTACCACCTACGAGCAGTACTTC	CASSSRLSTTYEQYF
TRBJ2-7	TRBV7-2	-	once	TGTGCCAGCAGCGAAATTCTACGGGACACCTCCTACGAGCAGTACTTC	CASSEILRDTSYEQYF
TRBJ2-7	TRBV27	TRBD2	once	TGTGCCAGCAGCCGACTAGCACTCTACGAGCAGTACTTC	CASSRLALYEQYF